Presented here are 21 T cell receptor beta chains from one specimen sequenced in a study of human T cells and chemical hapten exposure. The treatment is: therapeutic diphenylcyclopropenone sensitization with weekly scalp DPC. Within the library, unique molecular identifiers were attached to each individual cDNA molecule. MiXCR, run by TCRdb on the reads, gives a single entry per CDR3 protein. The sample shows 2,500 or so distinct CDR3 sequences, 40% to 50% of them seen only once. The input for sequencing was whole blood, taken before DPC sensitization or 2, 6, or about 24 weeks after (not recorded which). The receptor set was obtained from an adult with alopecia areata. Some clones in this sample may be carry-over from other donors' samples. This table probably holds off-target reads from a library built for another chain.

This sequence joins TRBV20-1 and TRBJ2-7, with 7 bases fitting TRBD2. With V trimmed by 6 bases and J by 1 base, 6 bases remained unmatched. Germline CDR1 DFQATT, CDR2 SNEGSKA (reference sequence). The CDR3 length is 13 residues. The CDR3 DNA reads TGCAGTGCGGAGGGGAGGGGATCCTACGAGCAGTACTTC. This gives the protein CSAEGRGSYEQYF.

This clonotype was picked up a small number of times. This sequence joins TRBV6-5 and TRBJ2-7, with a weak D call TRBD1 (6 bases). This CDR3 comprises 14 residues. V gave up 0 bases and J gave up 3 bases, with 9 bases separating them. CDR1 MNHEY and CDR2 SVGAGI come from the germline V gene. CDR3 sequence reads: CASSYSNRDYEQYF. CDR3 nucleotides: TGTGCCAGCAGTTACTCGAACAGGGACTACGAGCAGTACTTC.

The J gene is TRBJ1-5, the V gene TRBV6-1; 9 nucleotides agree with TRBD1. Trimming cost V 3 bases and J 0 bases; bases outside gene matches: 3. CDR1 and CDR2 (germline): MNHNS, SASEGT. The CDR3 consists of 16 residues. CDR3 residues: CASSDYRGHSNQPQHF. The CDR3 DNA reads TGTGCCAGCAGTGACTACAGGGGGCATAGCAATCAGCCCCAGCATTTT.

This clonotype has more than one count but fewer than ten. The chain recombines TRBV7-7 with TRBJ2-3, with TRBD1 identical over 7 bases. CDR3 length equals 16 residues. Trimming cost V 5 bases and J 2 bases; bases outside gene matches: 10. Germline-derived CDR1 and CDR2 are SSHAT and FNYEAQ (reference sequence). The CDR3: CASSASRDRYTDTQYF. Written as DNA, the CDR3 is TGTGCCAGCAGCGCCAGCCGGGACAGATACACAGATACGCAGTATTTT. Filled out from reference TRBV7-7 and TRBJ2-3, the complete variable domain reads GAGVSQSPRYKVTKRGQDVTLRCDPISSHATLYWYQQALGQGPEFLTYFNYEAQPDKSGLPSDRFSAERPEGSISTLTIQRTEQRDSAMYRCASSASRDRYTDTQYFGPGTRLTVL.

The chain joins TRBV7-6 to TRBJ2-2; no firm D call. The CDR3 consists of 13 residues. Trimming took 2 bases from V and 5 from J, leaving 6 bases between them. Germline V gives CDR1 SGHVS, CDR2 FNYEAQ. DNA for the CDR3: TGTGCCAGCAGCTTAAAGCAGACCGGGGAGCTGTTTTTT. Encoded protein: CASSLKQTGELFF.

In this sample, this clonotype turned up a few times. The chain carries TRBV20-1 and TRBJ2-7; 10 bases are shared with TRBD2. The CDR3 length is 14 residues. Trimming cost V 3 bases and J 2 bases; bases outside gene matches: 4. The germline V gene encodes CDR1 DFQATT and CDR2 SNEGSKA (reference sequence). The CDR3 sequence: CSARGLAGAYEQYF. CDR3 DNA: TGCAGTGCTAGGGGGCTAGCGGGGGCCTACGAGCAGTACTTC.

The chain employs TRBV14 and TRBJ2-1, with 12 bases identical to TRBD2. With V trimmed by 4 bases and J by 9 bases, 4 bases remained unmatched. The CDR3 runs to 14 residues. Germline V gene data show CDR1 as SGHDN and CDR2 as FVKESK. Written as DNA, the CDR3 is TGTGCCAGCAGCCGCATACTAGCGGGAGGTGAGCAGTTCTTC. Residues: CASSRILAGGEQFF.

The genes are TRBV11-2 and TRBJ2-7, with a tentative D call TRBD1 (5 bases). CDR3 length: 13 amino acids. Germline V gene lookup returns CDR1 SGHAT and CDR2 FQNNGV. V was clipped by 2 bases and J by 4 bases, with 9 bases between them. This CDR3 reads CASSLSGLYEQYF. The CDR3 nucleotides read TGTGCCAGCAGCTTATCAGGGTTGTACGAGCAGTACTTC.

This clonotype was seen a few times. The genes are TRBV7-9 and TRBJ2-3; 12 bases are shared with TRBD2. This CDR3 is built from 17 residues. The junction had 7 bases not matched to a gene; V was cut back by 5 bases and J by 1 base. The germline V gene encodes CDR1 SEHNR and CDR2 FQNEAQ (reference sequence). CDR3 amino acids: CASSPPGLAGRTDTQYF. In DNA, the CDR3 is TGTGCCAGCAGCCCACCAGGACTAGCGGGACGCACAGATACGCAGTATTTT.

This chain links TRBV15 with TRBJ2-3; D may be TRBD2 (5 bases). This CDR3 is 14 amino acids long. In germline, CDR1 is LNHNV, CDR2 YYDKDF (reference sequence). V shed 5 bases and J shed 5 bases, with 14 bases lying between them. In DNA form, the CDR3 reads TGTGCCACCAGCCTCAAAGCCGGGATAGATACGCAGTATTTT. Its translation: CATSLKAGIDTQYF.

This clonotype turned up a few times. The CDR3 nucleotides are TGTGCCAGCACCCGAGACAACTACAATGAGCAGTTCTTC. Translated, it gives CASTRDNYNEQFF. The chain is built from TRBV6-6 and TRBJ2-1; no reliable D call. The CDR3 totals 13 residues. Germline V gives CDR1 MNHNY, CDR2 SVGAGI (reference sequence). V was trimmed by 7 bases and J by 3 bases, leaving 10 bases between them.

The CDR3 bases are TGTGCCAGCAGTCTTGCGGTTCGGGCCTACGAGCAGTACGTC. Protein product: CASSLAVRAYEQYV. The chain carries TRBV28 and TRBJ2-7; no firm D call. Germline values: CDR1 MDHEN, CDR2 SYDVKM. The CDR3 runs 14 residues. The germline V and J ends were trimmed by 5 bases and 2 bases, with 13 bases remaining between them.

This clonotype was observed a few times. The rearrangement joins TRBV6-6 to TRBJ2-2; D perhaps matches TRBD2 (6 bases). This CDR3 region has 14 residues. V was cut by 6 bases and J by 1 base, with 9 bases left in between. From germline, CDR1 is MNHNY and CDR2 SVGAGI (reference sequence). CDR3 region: CASSGSRNTGELFF. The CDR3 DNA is TGTGCCAGCAGCGGGAGTAGGAACACCGGGGAGCTGTTTTTT.

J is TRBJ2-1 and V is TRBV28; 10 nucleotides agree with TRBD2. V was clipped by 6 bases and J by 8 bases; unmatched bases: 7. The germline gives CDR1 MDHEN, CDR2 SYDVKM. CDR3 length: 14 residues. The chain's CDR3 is CASRLGLARDEQFF. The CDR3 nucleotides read TGTGCCAGCAGATTGGGACTAGCGCGGGATGAGCAGTTCTTC.

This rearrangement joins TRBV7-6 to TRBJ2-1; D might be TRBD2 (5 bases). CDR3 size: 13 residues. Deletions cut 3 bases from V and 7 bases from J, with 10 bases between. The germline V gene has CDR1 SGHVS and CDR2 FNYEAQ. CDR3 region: CASSLRVKNEQFF. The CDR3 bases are TGTGCCAGCAGCTTGAGGGTAAAGAATGAGCAGTTCTTC. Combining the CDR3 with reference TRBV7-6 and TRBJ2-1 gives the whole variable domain GAGVSQSPRYKVTKRGQDVALRCDPISGHVSLYWYRQALGQGPEFLTYFNYEAQQDKSGLPNDRFSAERPEGSISTLTIQRTEQRDSAMYRCASSLRVKNEQFFGPGTRLTVL.

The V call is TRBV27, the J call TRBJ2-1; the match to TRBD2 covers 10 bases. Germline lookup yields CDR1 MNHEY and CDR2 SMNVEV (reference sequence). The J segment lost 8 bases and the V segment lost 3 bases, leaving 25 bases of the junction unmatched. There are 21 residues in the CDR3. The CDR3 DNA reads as TGTGCCAGCAGTTTGCGCGCTCTTCCTGTAGTAGCGGGGGGTTTGCTGCATGAGCAGTTCTTC. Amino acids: CASSLRALPVVAGGLLHEQFF.

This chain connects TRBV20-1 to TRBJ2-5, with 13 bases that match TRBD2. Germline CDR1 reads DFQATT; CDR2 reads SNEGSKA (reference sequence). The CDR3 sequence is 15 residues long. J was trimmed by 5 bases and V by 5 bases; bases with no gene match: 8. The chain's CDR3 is CSAPTSGGAMETQYF. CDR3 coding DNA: TGCAGTGCTCCAACTAGCGGGGGGGCCATGGAGACCCAGTACTTC.

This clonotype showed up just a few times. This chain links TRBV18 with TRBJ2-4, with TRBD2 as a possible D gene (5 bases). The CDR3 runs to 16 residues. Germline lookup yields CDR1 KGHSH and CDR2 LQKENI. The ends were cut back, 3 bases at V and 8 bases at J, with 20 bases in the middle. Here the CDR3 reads CASSPQDSRSRHIQYF. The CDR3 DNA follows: TGTGCCAGCTCACCCCAGGACTCCCGAAGCAGGCACATTCAGTACTTC.

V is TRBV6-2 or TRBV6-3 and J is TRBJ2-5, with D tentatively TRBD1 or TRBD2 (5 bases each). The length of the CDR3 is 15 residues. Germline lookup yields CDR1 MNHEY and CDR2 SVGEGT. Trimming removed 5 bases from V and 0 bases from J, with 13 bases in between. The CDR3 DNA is TGTGCCAGCAGTCCACTAGGGGCGTACCAAGAGACCCAGTACTTC. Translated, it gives CASSPLGAYQETQYF.

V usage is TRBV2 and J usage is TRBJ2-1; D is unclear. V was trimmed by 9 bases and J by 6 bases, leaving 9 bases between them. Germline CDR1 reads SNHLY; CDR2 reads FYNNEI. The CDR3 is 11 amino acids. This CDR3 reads CASPAGNEQFF. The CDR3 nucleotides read TGTGCCAGTCCAGCCGGCAATGAGCAGTTCTTC.

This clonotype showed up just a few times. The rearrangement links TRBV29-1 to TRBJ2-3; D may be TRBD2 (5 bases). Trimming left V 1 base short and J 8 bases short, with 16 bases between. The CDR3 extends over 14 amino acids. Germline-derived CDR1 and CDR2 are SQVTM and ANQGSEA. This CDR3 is CSVEARTQKGTQYF. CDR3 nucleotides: TGCAGCGTTGAAGCCCGGACTCAAAAGGGTACGCAGTATTTT.